This T cell receptor beta chain was found in a study of control samples from healthy donors and cancer patients. Only in-frame clones appear in the TCRdb table, and some are missing; sequencing was by immunoSEQ multiplex PCR. The sample yields about 73,000 clones, nearly 90% seen once. Looked up from germline, CDR1 is GTSNPN and CDR2 is SVGIG (reference sequence). The CDR3 is made up of 16 amino acids. The V gene lost 4 bases and the J gene lost 4 bases, with 20 bases spanning the gap. The TCR sequence derives from a man in his 60s with lung cancer. The V call is TRBV30, the J call TRBJ1-3; D not resolved. Sample: PBMCs. The CDR3 sequence: CAWNLKGASYGNTIYF. The CDR3 DNA sequence: TGTGCCTGGAACTTAAAGGGCGCTTCGTACGGAAACACCATATATTTT.